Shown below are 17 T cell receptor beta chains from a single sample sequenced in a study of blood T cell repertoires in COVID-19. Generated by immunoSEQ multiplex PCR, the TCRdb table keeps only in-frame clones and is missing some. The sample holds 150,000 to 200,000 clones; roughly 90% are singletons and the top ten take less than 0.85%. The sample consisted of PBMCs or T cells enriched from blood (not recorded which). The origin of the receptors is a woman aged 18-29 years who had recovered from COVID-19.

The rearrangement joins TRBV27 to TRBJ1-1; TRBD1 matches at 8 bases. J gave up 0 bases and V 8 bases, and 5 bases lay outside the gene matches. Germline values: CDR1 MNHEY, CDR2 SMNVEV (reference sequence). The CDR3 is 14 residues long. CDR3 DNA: TGTGCCAGCCATAGGACAGGGATGAACACTGAAGCTTTCTTT. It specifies CASHRTGMNTEAFF.

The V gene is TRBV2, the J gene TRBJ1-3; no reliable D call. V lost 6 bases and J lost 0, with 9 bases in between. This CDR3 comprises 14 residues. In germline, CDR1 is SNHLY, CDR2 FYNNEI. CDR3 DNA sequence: TGTGCCAGCAGGAATGACATCTCTGGAAACACCATATATTTT. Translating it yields CASRNDISGNTIYF.

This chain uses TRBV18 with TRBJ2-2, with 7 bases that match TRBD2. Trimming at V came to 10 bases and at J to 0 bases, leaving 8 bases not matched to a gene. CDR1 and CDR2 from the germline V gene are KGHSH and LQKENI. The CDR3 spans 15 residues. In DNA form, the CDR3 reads TGTGCCACCTTACCCGGGGGGACGAACACCGGGGAGCTGTTTTTT. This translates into CATLPGGTNTGELFF. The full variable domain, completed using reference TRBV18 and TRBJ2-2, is NAGVMQNPRHLVRRRGQEARLRCSPMKGHSHVYWYRQLPEEGLKFMVYLQKENIIDESGMPKERFSAEFPKEGPSILRIQQVVRGDSAAYFCATLPGGTNTGELFFGEGSRLTVL.

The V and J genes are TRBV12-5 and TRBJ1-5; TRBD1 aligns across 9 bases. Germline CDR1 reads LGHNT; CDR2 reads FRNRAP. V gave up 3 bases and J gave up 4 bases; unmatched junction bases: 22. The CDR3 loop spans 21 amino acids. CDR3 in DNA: TGTGCTAGTGGTTTAAATGGGAACAGGGGGCCCATTCCCCTCCCTAATCAGCCCCAGCATTTT. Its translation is CASGLNGNRGPIPLPNQPQHF.

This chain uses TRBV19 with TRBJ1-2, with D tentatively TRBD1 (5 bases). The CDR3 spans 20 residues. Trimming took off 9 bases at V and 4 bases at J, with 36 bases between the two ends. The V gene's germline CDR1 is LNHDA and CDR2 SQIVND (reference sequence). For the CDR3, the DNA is TGTGCCAGCAACCCACCACGGGGGTTGGATCGCCGTGGTGGAAGCTATGGCTACACCTTC. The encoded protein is CASNPPRGLDRRGGSYGYTF.

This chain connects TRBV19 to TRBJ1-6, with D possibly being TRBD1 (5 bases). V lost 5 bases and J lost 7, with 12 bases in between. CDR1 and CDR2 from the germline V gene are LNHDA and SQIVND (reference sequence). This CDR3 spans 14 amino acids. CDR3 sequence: CASSPGLGNSPLHF. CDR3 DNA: TGTGCCAGTAGTCCGGGACTCGGGAATTCACCCCTCCACTTT.

CDR3 protein: CASRYGGIAGNNEKLFF. CDR3 in DNA: TGTGCCAGCAGGTACGGGGGAATTGCAGGAAATAATGAAAAACTGTTTTTT. The chain has TRBV5-6 and TRBJ1-4, with D possibly being TRBD1 (5 bases). Germline CDR1 reads SGHDT; CDR2 reads YYEEEE. The CDR3 has 17 amino acids. The V gene lost 5 bases and the J gene lost 4 bases, with 21 bases spanning the gap.

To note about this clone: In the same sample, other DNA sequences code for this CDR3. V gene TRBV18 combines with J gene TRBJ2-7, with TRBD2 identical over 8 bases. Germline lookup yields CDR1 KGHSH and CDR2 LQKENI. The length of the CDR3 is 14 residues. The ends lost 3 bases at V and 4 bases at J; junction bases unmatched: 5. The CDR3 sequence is CASSPGRGGYEQYF. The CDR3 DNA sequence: TGTGCCAGCTCACCGGGCCGGGGGGGGTACGAGCAGTACTTC.

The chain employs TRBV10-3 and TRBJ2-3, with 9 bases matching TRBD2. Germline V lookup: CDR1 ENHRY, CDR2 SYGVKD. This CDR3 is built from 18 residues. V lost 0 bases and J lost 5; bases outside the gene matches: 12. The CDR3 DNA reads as TGTGCCATCAGTGAGTCGGGCTCTAGCGGGGATTACATAGATACGCAGTATTTT. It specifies CAISESGSSGDYIDTQYF.

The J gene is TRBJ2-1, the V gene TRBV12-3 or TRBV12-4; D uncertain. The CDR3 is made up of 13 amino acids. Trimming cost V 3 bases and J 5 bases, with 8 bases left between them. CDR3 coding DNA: TGTGCCAGCAGTTTCCCCGAGGACAATGAGCAGTTCTTC. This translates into CASSFPEDNEQFF.

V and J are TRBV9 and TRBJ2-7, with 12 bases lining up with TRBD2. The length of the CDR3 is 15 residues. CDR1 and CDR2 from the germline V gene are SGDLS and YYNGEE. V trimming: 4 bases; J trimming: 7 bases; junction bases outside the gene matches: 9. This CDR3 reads CASSFRLAGAGEQYF. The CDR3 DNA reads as TGTGCCAGCAGCTTTCGACTAGCGGGAGCGGGGGAGCAGTACTTC.

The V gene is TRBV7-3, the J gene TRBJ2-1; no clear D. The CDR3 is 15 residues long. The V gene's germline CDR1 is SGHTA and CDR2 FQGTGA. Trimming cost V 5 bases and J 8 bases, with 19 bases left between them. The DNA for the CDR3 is TGTGCCAGCAGCCCCGGTTCGGGTAGCTTCGATGAGCAGTTCTTC. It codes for CASSPGSGSFDEQFF.

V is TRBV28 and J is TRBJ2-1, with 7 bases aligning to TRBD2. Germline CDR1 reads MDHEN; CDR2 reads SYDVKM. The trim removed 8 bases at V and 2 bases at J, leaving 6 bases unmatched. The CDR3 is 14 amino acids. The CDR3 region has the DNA TGTGCCAGCGGCCTAGCGGAAACCTACAATGAGCAGTTCTTC. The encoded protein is CASGLAETYNEQFF.

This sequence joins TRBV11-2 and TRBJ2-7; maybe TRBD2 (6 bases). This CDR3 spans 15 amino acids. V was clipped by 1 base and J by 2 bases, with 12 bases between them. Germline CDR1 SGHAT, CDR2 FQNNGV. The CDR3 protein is CASSLAEGAPYEQYF. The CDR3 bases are TGTGCCAGCAGCTTAGCGGAGGGAGCTCCCTACGAGCAGTACTTC. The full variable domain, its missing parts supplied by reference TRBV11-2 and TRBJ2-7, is EAGVAQSPRYKIIEKRQSVAFWCNPISGHATLYWYQQILGQGPKLLIQFQNNGVVDDSQLPKDRFSAERLKGVDSTLKIQPAKLEDSAVYLCASSLAEGAPYEQYFGPGTRLTVT.

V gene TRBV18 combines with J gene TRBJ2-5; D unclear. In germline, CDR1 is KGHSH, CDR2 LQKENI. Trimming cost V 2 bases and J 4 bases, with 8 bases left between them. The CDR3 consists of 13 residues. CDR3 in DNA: TGTGCCAGCTCACCAGCCGAGTTAGAGACCCAGTACTTC. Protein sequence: CASSPAELETQYF.

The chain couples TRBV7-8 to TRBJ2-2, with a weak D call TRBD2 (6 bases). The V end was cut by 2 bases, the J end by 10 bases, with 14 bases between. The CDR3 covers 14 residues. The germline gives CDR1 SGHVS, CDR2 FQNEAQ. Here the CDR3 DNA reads TGTGCCAGCAGCTTACGGTCCAGGCGGGAGGAGCTGTTTTTT. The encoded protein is CASSLRSRREELFF.

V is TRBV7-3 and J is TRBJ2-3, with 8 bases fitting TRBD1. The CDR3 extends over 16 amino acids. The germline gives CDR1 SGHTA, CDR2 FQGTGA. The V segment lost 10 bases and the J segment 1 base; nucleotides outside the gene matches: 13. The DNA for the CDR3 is TGTGCCACCTCACAGGGGGACAACCTCGGCACAGATACGCAGTATTTT. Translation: CATSQGDNLGTDTQYF.